The source of this TCR beta chain is a study of control samples from healthy donors and cancer patients (dated by TCRdb to the early 2020s). A word on this clone: There is no known antigen for this receptor. Nothing much larger sits one base from this clone, and base qualities are not available.

The library was built by means of the immunoSEQ multiplex PCR assay. Held by TCRdb, this immuneACCESS table contains in-frame sequences only and omits some clones. Under half of the omission traces to an unresolved V gene where checked; the cause of the rest is unknown. This sample lists some 140,000 clones; 80% to 90% were detected once. The top ten hold roughly 10% of the sample. The sequencing input was blood. This clonotype was obtained from a woman in her thirties in good health.

The DNA sequence is as follows: TGTGCCTGGAGTAACGGAGGATTAACTGAAGCTTTCTTT. It translates as CAWSNGGLTEAFF. The chain links TRBV30 with TRBJ1-1; the D gene remains uncertain. The CDR3 numbers 13 residues from cysteine through phenylalanine. The only DNA kept is the CDR3, 39 bases in frame from the first base. V loses 2 bases, J loses 5 bases, and the germline ends lie 12 bases apart. From the germline V gene (reference sequence), CDR1 is GTSNPN and CDR2 is SVGIG.